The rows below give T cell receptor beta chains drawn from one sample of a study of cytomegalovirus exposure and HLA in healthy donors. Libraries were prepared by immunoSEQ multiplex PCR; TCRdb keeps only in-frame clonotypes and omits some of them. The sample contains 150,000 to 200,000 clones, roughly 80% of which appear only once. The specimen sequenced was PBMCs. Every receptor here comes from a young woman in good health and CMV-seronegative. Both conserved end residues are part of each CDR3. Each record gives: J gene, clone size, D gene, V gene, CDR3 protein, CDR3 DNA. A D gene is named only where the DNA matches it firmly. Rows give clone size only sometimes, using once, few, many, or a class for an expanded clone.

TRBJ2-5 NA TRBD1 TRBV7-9 CSSSSFESTGAETQYF TGTTCCAGCAGCAGCTTCGAATCAACAGGGGCAGAGACCCAGTACTTC
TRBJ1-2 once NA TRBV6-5 CASRDSNYGYTF TGTGCCAGCAGGGACAGTAACTATGGCTACACCTTC
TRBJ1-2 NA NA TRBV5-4 CASSLDRGLYGYTF TGTGCCAGCAGCTTGGACCGGGGTCTTTATGGCTACACCTTC
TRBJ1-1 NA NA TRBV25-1 CASSGRGGTEAFF TGTGCCAGCAGTGGGAGGGGAGGCACTGAAGCTTTCTTT
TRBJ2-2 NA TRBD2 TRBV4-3 CASSQDRLAGVGGELFF TGCGCCAGCAGCCAAGATCGACTAGCGGGAGTGGGCGGGGAGCTGTTTTTT
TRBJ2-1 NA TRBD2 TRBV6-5 CASSYSGTSGRNEQFF TGTGCCAGCAGTTATTCCGGGACTAGCGGGAGAAATGAGCAGTTCTTC
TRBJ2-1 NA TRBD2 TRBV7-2 CASIYSGNSYNEQFF TGTGCCAGCATCTATAGCGGGAACTCCTACAATGAGCAGTTCTTC
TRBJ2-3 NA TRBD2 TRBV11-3 CASSYPRETSTDTQYF TGTGCCAGCAGCTACCCGCGGGAGACCAGCACAGATACGCAGTATTTT
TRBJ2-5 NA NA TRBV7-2 CASSLVGSPSGTQYF TGTGCCAGCAGCTTAGTCGGCTCCCCCTCAGGTACCCAGTACTTC
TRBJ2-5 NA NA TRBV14 CASSQGAAYQETQYF TGTGCCAGCAGCCAAGGGGCAGCCTACCAAGAGACCCAGTACTTC
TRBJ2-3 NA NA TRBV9 CASSVVERAYTDTQYF TGTGCCAGCAGCGTAGTTGAGCGGGCGTACACAGATACGCAGTATTTT
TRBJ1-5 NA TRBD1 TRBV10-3 CAIDGEEQGGHQPQHF TGTGCCATCGACGGCGAAGAACAGGGGGGTCATCAGCCCCAGCATTTT
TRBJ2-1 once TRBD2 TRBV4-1 CASSQDTGTSGRNEQFF TGCGCCAGCAGCCAAGATACCGGGACTAGCGGGAGAAATGAGCAGTTCTTC
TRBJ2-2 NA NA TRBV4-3 CASSQSRIEGGELFF TGCGCCAGCAGCCAATCACGGATCGAGGGCGGGGAGCTGTTTTTT
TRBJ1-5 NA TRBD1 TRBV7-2 CASSGLTGVSNQPQHF TGTGCCAGCAGCGGCCTGACAGGGGTTAGCAATCAGCCCCAGCATTTT
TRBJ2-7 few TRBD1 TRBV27 CASSLKGQGAYEQYF TGTGCCAGCAGTTTGAAGGGACAGGGGGCCTACGAGCAGTACTTC
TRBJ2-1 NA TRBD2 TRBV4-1 CASSQVAGLEYNEQFF TGCGCCAGCAGCCAAGTAGCGGGACTGGAGTACAATGAGCAGTTCTTC
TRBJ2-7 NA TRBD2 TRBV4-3 CASSQDWIPSGTYSNEQYF TGCGCCAGCAGCCAAGATTGGATTCCTAGCGGAACCTACTCCAACGAGCAGTACTTC
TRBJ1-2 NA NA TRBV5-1 CASSRSGMQFGYTF TGCGCCAGCAGCAGATCAGGGATGCAGTTTGGCTACACCTTC